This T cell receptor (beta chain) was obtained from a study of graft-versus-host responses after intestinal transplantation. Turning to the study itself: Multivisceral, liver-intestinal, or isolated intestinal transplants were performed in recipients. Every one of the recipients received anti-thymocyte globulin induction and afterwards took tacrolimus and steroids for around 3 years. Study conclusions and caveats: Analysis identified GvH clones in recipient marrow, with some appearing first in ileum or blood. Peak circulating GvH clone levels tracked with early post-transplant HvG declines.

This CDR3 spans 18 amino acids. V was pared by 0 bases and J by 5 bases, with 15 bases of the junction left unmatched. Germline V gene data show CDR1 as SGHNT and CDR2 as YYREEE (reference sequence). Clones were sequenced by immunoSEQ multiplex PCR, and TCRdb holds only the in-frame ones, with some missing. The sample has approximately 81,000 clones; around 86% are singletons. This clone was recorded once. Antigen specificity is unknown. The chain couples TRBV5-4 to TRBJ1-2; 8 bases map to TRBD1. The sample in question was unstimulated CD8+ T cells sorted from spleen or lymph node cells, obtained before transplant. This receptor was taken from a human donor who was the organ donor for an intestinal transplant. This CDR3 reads CASSLEAGGSLFRYGYTF. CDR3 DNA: TGTGCCAGCAGCTTGGAAGCAGGGGGCTCCCTATTTAGATATGGCTACACCTTC.